A few counts support the clone carrying this TCR beta chain. Germline trimming cut 7 bases from V and 9 bases from J; bases unmatched to any gene: 11. The CDR3 length is 14 residues. Germline CDR1 SGHAT, CDR2 FQDESV (reference sequence). This specimen belongs to a study of control samples from healthy donors and cancer patients. Sequenced by immunoSEQ multiplex PCR; TCRdb stores in-frame clones only, minus some. The sample holds about 84,000 clones, 80% to 90% seen once. This TCR derives from a man between 60 and 70 years old with head and neck cancer. Sequenced material: PBMCs. This chain joins TRBV11-1 and TRBJ2-1; 8 bases agree with TRBD2. CDR3 amino acids: CASTSFWAGGEQFF. CDR3 DNA: TGTGCCAGCACCTCCTTCTGGGCGGGAGGTGAGCAGTTCTTC.